The 19 T cell receptor beta chains listed next were all sequenced from one sample in a study of blood T cell repertoires in COVID-19. Libraries were prepared by immunoSEQ multiplex PCR; TCRdb keeps only in-frame clonotypes and omits some of them. The sample shows some 19,000 clones, 75% to 85% of them seen only once. Sequenced sample: peripheral blood. These TCRs come from a man at least 80 years old with acute or convalescent COVID-19.

The rearrangement links TRBV2 to TRBJ2-5, with a weak D call TRBD2 (6 bases). The germline gives CDR1 SNHLY, CDR2 FYNNEI. V was cut by 6 bases and J by 2 bases, with 10 bases left in between. The CDR3 sequence is 13 residues long. The CDR3 coding sequence is TGTGCCAGCAGGCCCGGACTACAAGAGACCCAGTACTTC. Translating gives CASRPGLQETQYF.

CDR3 in amino acids: CASSLSPSTGRGGETQYF. DNA of the CDR3: TGTGCCAGCAGCCTCTCCCCCTCTACAGGACGGGGGGGAGAGACCCAGTACTTC. The chain links TRBV7-2 to TRBJ2-5; TRBD2 matches at 8 bases. The CDR3 loop spans 18 amino acids. The germline CDR1 and CDR2 sequences are SGHTA and FQGNSA. The V segment lost 5 bases and the J segment 4 bases; nucleotides outside the gene matches: 18.

The rearrangement uses TRBV2 and TRBJ2-5; no definite D call. Germline V gene lookup returns CDR1 SNHLY and CDR2 FYNNEI. The CDR3 is 11 residues long. V was trimmed by 8 bases and J by 5 bases, leaving 9 bases between them. The CDR3 nucleotides are TGTGCCAGCCGAGGAGAGGAGACCCAGTACTTC. Translated: CASRGEETQYF.

This sequence joins TRBV3-1 (or the pseudogene TRBV3-2) and TRBJ2-1; D might be TRBD2 (5 bases). Germline loops: CDR1 LGHDT, CDR2 YNNKEL (reference sequence). The ends were cut back, 4 bases at V and 0 bases at J, with 7 bases in the middle. The CDR3 length is 14 residues. This CDR3 is CASSPRDSYNEQFF. CDR3 bases: TGTGCCAGCAGCCCACGGGACTCCTACAATGAGCAGTTCTTC.

Here the CDR3 reads CASSTGAREQYF. Written as DNA, the CDR3 is TGTGCCAGCAGTACAGGGGCAAGGGAGCAGTACTTC. The chain uses TRBV6-5 and TRBJ2-7; the match to TRBD1 covers 7 bases. Germline V CDR1 and CDR2: MNHEY, SVGAGI. The CDR3 extends over 12 amino acids. Germline trimming cut 5 bases from V and 7 bases from J; bases unmatched to any gene: 5.

The chain couples TRBV13 to TRBJ2-2, with D unclear. Trimming shortened V by 5 bases and J by 9 bases, and 7 bases separated the two germline ends. Germline assignment: CDR1 PRHDT and CDR2 FYEKMQ (reference sequence). The CDR3 covers 11 residues. This CDR3 reads CASSRLRELFF. DNA of the CDR3: TGTGCCAGCAGCCGACTCAGGGAGCTGTTTTTT.

The gene calls are TRBV6-5 and TRBJ2-5; TRBD1 matches at 12 bases. The CDR3 extends over 14 amino acids. The germline CDR1 and CDR2 sequences are MNHEY and SVGAGI. With V trimmed by 7 bases and J by 5 bases, 5 bases remained unmatched. CDR3 DNA sequence: TGTGCCAGCACGGGACAGGGGGCAAGGGAGACCCAGTACTTC. Its translation is CASTGQGARETQYF.

V gene TRBV6-5 combines with J gene TRBJ2-7, with 8 bases identical to TRBD1. CDR1 and CDR2 from the germline V gene are MNHEY and SVGAGI. J was trimmed by 3 bases and V by 5 bases; bases with no gene match: 9. CDR3 length: 15 residues. CDR3 in amino acids: CASSLLGTGSYEQYF. Written as DNA, the CDR3 is TGTGCCAGCAGTCTACTCGGGACAGGAAGCTACGAGCAGTACTTC.

V and J are TRBV4-3 and TRBJ2-2; TRBD1 matches 9 bases. With V trimmed by 2 bases and J by 13 bases, 5 bases remained unmatched. CDR1 and CDR2 from the germline V gene are LGHNA and YSLEER. This CDR3 has 13 amino acids. The CDR3, as DNA: TGCGCCAGCAGCCAATTGGGACAGGGAGGGCTGTTTTTT. It codes for CASSQLGQGGLFF.

J is TRBJ2-2 and V is TRBV7-9; D gene unclear. Germline lookup yields CDR1 SEHNR and CDR2 FQNEAQ (reference sequence). V lost 3 bases and J lost 8, with 4 bases in between. This CDR3 is 11 amino acids long. The CDR3 nucleotides are TGTGCCAGCAGCTTGACAGGGGAGCTGTTTTTT. This gives the protein CASSLTGELFF.

The V and J genes are TRBV27 and TRBJ2-1; tentatively, D is TRBD2 (6 bases). There are 15 residues in the CDR3. Germline loops: CDR1 MNHEY, CDR2 SMNVEV (reference sequence). The germline V and J ends were trimmed by 7 bases and 5 bases, with 18 bases remaining between them. The CDR3 region is CASKDWRDLNNEQFF. CDR3 DNA: TGTGCCAGCAAGGATTGGCGGGACCTAAACAATGAGCAGTTCTTC.

The rearrangement joins TRBV11-2 to TRBJ1-1; no clear D gene. This CDR3 region has 15 residues. Trimming took off 1 base at V and 0 bases at J, with 9 bases between the two ends. Germline loops: CDR1 SGHAT, CDR2 FQNNGV. CDR3 nucleotides: TGTGCCAGCAGCTTAGGATCATACATGAACACTGAAGCTTTCTTT. This gives the protein CASSLGSYMNTEAFF.

This clone was counted only a few times. V is TRBV2 and J is TRBJ2-1; the D gene is possibly TRBD2 (6 bases). The CDR3 contains 19 residues. With 8 bases removed from V and 1 base from J, the gap between germline ends came to 27 bases. CDR1 and CDR2 (germline): SNHLY, FYNNEI. The CDR3 reads CASGPLSGPGRDSYNEQFF. The CDR3, as DNA: TGTGCCAGCGGACCTTTGAGCGGGCCCGGCCGGGATTCCTACAATGAGCAGTTCTTC.

This clone occurred once. The chain carries TRBV7-2 and TRBJ1-2, with D possibly TRBD1 on 6 matching bases. Germline lookup yields CDR1 SGHTA and CDR2 FQGNSA. Trimming shortened V by 3 bases and J by 2 bases, and 7 bases separated the two germline ends. The CDR3 loop spans 13 amino acids. The CDR3 DNA is TGTGCCAGCAGCTTTGACAGGAACTATGGCTACACCTTC. Translating gives CASSFDRNYGYTF.

This clone has only a few counts. V and J are TRBV5-5 and TRBJ2-7; the D is unclear. The CDR3 length is 15 residues. The V gene lost 2 bases and the J gene lost 6 bases, with 18 bases spanning the gap. Germline-derived CDR1 and CDR2 are SGHKS and YYEKEE (reference sequence). This CDR3 reads CASSFSGALSGEQYF. CDR3 in DNA: TGTGCCAGCAGCTTTAGTGGTGCGTTATCGGGCGAGCAGTACTTC.

This chain connects TRBV2 to TRBJ1-5; 7 bases map to TRBD1. The CDR3 runs 17 residues. V lost 6 bases and J lost 2; bases outside the gene matches: 13. The germline V gene has CDR1 SNHLY and CDR2 FYNNEI. As DNA, the CDR3 is TGTGCCAGCAGCAAACGAGGGGGCGAGGGGGGCAATCAGCCCCAGCATTTT. Translation: CASSKRGGEGGNQPQHF.

The chain couples TRBV7-9 to TRBJ1-2, with TRBD1 matching over 9 bases. Unmatched junction bases numbered 11, after V lost 3 bases and J lost 6 bases. Germline V CDR1 and CDR2: SEHNR, FQNEAQ (reference sequence). The CDR3 loop spans 16 amino acids. CDR3 nucleotide sequence: TGTGCCAGCAGCTTCGATCACCCCGGGACAGGGAATGGCTACACCTTC. It translates to CASSFDHPGTGNGYTF. The full variable domain, with the rest looked up from reference TRBV7-9 and TRBJ1-2, is DTGVSQNPRHKITKRGQNVTFRCDPISEHNRLYWYRQTLGQGPEFLTYFQNEAQLEKSRLLSDRFSAERPKGSFSTLEIQRTEQGDSAMYLCASSFDHPGTGNGYTFGSGTRLTVV.

The CDR3 DNA reads TGTGCCAGCAGCTTAACAGGGTCCGTTACTGAAGCTTTCTTT. Its translation: CASSLTGSVTEAFF. The rearrangement links TRBV11-1 to TRBJ1-1; D possibly corresponds to TRBD1 (6 bases). The CDR3 length is 14 residues. The V gene lost 2 bases and the J gene lost 5 bases, with 12 bases spanning the gap. Germline V gives CDR1 SGHAT, CDR2 FQDESV (reference sequence).

The chain uses TRBV5-4 and TRBJ2-7; a possible D gene is TRBD2 (5 bases). V lost 4 bases and J 1 base, leaving 12 bases between the germline ends. CDR3 size: 14 residues. Germline CDR1 SGHNT, CDR2 YYREEE (reference sequence). Written as DNA, the CDR3 is TGTGCCAGCAGCCCCCAAGAGGGATCCTACGAGCAGTACTTC. The encoded protein is CASSPQEGSYEQYF. The full variable domain, completed using reference TRBV5-4 and TRBJ2-7, is ETGVTQSPTHLIKTRGQQVTLRCSSQSGHNTVSWYQQALGQGPQFIFQYYREEENGRGNFPPRFSGLQFPNYSSELNVNALELDDSALYLCASSPQEGSYEQYFGPGTRLTVT.